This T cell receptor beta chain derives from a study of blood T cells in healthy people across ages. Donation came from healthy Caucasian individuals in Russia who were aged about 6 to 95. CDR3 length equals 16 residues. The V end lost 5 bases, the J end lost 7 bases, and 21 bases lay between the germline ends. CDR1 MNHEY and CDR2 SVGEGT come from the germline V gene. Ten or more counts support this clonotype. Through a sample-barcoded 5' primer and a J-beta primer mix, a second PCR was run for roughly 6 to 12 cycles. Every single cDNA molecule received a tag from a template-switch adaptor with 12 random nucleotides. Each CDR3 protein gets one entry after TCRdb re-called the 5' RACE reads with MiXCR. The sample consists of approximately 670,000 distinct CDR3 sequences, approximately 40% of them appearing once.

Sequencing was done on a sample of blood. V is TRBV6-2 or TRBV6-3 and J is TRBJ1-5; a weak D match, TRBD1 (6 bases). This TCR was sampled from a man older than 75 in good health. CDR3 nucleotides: TGTGCCAGCAGTGCCATAAACAGGGCCCGGAGACAGCCCCAGCATTTT. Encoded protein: CASSAINRARRQPQHF.